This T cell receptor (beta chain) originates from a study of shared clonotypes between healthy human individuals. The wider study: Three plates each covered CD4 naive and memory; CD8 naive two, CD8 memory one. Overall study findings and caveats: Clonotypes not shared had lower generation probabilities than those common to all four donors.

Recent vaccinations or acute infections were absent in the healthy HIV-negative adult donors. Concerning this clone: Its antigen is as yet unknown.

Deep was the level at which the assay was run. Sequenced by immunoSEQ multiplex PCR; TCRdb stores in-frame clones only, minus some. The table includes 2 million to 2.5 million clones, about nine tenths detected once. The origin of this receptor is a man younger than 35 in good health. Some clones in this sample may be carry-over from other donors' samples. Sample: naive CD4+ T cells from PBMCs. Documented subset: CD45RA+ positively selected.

CDR3 bases: TGTGCCAGTAGTATGGGGCCAACATCTAATGAAAAACTGTTTTTT. This gives the protein CASSMGPTSNEKLFF. The chain combines TRBV19 with TRBJ1-4, with D possibly matching TRBD1 (5 bases). The CDR3 runs to 15 residues. Deletions cut 3 bases from V and 3 bases from J, with 11 bases between. CDR1 LNHDA and CDR2 SQIVND come from the germline V gene (reference sequence).